Below, one T cell receptor (beta chain) is given with its context. Its antigen remains unidentified. No base quality information exists; no much larger clone differs at one position. The junction shows trimming of 4 bases on V and 3 bases on J, plus 12 bases between the germline ends. The CDR3 measures 14 amino acids from cysteine to phenylalanine. Only the CDR3 part of the read is kept: 42 bases, read in frame from the first base. CDR1 SEHNR and CDR2 FQNEAQ were looked up in the germline V gene (reference sequence). The data stem from a study of OX40 agonist ivuxolimab in advanced cancers. About the study as a whole: The costimulatory receptor OX40 (CD134) was targeted by ivuxolimab, a fully human IgG2 agonistic monoclonal antibody. Intravenous ivuxolimab was administered to patients every 2 weeks at six dose levels: 0.01, 0.1, 0.3, 1.5, 3 and 10 mg/kg. Of the approximately 50 patients in dose escalation, 19 had hepatocellular carcinoma, some 15 had melanoma, 9 had renal cell carcinoma and 9 had head and neck cancer. A male proportion of almost 85% and a mean age of approximately 60 years, ranging from about 23 to 79, were recorded for the dose-escalation cohort. Prior anti-PD-1, anti-PD-L1 or anti-CTLA-4 therapy was permitted, and checkpoint inhibitors had been received by 40% to 50% of dose-escalation patients. Partial responses were achieved by three dose-escalation patients, of whom one had hepatocellular carcinoma and two had cutaneous melanoma. The purpose of peripheral TCRbeta sequencing was to test whether ivuxolimab changed TCR sequence diversity and led to clonal T-cell expansion. The monotherapy dose-escalation portion (N ≈ 50 patients) of the phase I ivuxolimab trial is reported in the paper. General findings and caveats noted by the study authors: On average, CD8+ T cells showed more expanded clones than CD4+ T cells after ivuxolimab. At doses from 0.1 to 3.0 mg/kg, clonal expansion was seen in both CD4+ and CD8+ blood T cells between baseline and week 6. Low levels of normalized T-cell clonal expansion were also seen in some patients who did not respond. In partial responders in the 0.1-3.0 mg/kg groups, normalized peripheral clonal expansion was found to be among the lowest, especially among CD8+ T cells. Which antigens the clonally expanded peripheral T cells were specific for was not determined.

Patients with a history of autoimmune disease or receiving systemic immunosuppression were excluded from the trial. Peripheral blood for TCR sequencing was drawn from every dose cohort at baseline, at cycle 4 day 1 and at cycle 7 day 1. Samples were obtained from an open-label, multicenter, first-in-human phase I dose-escalation trial of ivuxolimab. Adults with locally advanced or metastatic head and neck squamous cell, hepatocellular, melanoma or renal cell carcinoma were enrolled in the trial. CD4+ and CD8+ T cells were sorted separately from peripheral blood before TCR sequencing. For sequencing of the TCRbeta CDR3 region, genomic DNA was extracted from the sorted cells. TCRbeta CDR3 regions were sequenced using the immunoSEQ Assay. TCRdb provides this immuneACCESS table in a form limited to in-frame rearrangements. Some clones are lacking; in checked studies, under half of them reflect an unresolved V gene, and why the rest are absent is not known. Counted in this sample were roughly 77,000 clones; 92% of them appeared once. 0.5% to 0.65% of the sample goes to the ten largest clones.

The receptor chain draws on TRBV7-9 and TRBJ2-5, with the D gene too uncertain to name. The specimen was CD4+ or CD8+ T cells sorted from blood, collected in a trial of the OX40 agonist ivuxolimab. This clonotype was obtained from an adult with an advanced solid tumor such as melanoma, head and neck, liver or kidney cancer. The CDR3 reads CASSSKGGEETQYF. The DNA sequence is given as TGTGCCAGCAGCTCCAAGGGCGGCGAAGAGACCCAGTACTTC.